This T cell receptor beta chain came from a study of blood T cell repertoires in COVID-19. The V gene lost 4 bases and the J gene lost 0 bases, with 9 bases spanning the gap. This CDR3 is 15 amino acids long. Germline V CDR1 and CDR2: KGHDR, SFDVKD. Some clones are missing from TCRdb's copy, which holds only in-frame ones; the method was immunoSEQ multiplex PCR. The table lists a few hundred thousand clones, about 90% of them singletons. The sequence was collected from a woman in her late teens or twenties with acute COVID-19. The chain combines TRBV24-1 with TRBJ2-1, with D perhaps TRBD2 (6 bases). Sequenced input: PBMCs or T cells enriched from blood (not recorded which). In DNA form, the CDR3 reads TGTGCCACCAGTGACATAGCGGACTCCTACAATGAGCAGTTCTTC. It encodes CATSDIADSYNEQFF.